Sequencing of this T cell receptor (beta chain) was carried out in a study of T-cell reconstitution after alpha-beta-depleted transplantation in children. Study outcomes and limitations: Where alpha-beta T cells came from about two months after transplant was reportedly several hundred expanded graft clones. Some patients owed their high day-60 TCRbeta diversity to surviving recipient T cells and thymic progenitors. The authors attributed T-cell counts and diversity one year after transplant mostly to newly produced T cells.

Construction of the TCRbeta library involved unique molecular identifiers. TCRdb re-called the PCR reads through MiXCR, storing one row per CDR3 protein. The data hold hundreds of thousands of distinct CDR3 sequences, with about 12% observed a single time. Germline CDR1 is LGHDT and CDR2 is YNNKEL (reference sequence). This CDR3 comprises 16 residues. Trimming left V 4 bases short and J 5 bases short, with 17 bases between. As to this clonotype: Its matching antigen is unknown.

Sequencing used PBMCs, obtained before TCRalphabeta/CD19-depleted stem cell transplant. The TCR originated in a girl aged 2-10 years with congenital amegakaryocytic thrombocytopenia, due to receive a stem cell transplant. This chain links TRBV3-1 with TRBJ2-2; possible D gene TRBD2, 6 bases. CDR3 protein: CASSRPGLIATGELFF. The CDR3 nucleotides read TGTGCCAGCAGCCGCCCGGGACTCATAGCAACCGGGGAGCTGTTTTTT.